Detailed here is one T cell receptor beta chain. Its antigen is not known. This sample was included in a study of T cells after yellow fever vaccination. Looking at the study overall: SMART-Seq v4 Ultra Low Input prepared the low-cell-number fractions. Notes on the study in general: Clonotypes appearing in both CD4 and CD8 compartments existed, and their share was small.

As TCR cDNA was made by 5'RACE template switching, a universal primer site and UMIs were added. TCRdb re-called the 5' RACE reads with MiXCR, one entry per CDR3 protein. The table shows more than 300,000 distinct CDR3 sequences, with about 6.9% occurring only once. V was cut by 4 bases and J by 8 bases, with 20 bases left in between. The CDR3 is made up of 15 amino acids. Germline CDR1 MGHRA, CDR2 YSYEKL. The sample consisted of PBMCs, taken approximately 40 days after the first yellow fever vaccination. The TCR originated in a man younger than 35 who received the YFV17D yellow fever vaccine. The chain employs TRBV4-1 and TRBJ1-2, with D perhaps matching TRBD1 (5 bases). The CDR3 DNA follows: TGCGCCAGCAGCCCCGCGGGACTCTCCGGGAGCGGCTACACCTTC. This encodes CASSPAGLSGSGYTF.